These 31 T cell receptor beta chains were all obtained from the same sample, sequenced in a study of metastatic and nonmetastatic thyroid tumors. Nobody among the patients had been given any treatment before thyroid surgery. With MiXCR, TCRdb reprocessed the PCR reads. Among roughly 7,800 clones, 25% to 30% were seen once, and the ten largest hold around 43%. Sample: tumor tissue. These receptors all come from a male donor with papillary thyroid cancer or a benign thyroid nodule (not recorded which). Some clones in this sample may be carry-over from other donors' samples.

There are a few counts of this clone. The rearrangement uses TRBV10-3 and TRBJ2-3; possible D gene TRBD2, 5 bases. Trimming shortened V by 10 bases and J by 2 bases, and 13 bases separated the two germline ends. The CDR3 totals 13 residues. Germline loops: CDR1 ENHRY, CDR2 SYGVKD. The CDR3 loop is CATRSGPTDTQYF. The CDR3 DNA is TGTGCCACCAGGAGCGGCCCCACAGATACGCAGTATTTT.

The CDR3 loop is CATSGQRNTEAFF. The CDR3 DNA sequence: TGTGCCACCTCGGGACAGAGGAACACTGAAGCTTTCTTT. This chain links TRBV2 with TRBJ1-1; 7 bases align to TRBD1. Trimming cost V 10 bases and J 1 base; bases outside gene matches: 6. This CDR3 is built from 13 residues. Germline values: CDR1 SNHLY, CDR2 FYNNEI.

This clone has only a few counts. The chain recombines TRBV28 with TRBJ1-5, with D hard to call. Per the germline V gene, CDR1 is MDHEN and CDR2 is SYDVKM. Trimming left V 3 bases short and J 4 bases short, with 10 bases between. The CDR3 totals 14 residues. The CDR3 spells CASSFSGTNQPQHF. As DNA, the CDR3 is TGTGCCAGCAGTTTTTCGGGCACAAATCAGCCCCAGCATTTT.

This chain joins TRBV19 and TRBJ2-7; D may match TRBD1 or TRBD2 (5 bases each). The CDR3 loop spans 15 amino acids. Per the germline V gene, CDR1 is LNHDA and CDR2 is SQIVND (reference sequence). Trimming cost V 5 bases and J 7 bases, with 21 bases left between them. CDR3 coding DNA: TGTGCCAGTAGTTCTGGGGACCTCAGGATGGGGGAGCAGTACTTC. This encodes CASSSGDLRMGEQYF.

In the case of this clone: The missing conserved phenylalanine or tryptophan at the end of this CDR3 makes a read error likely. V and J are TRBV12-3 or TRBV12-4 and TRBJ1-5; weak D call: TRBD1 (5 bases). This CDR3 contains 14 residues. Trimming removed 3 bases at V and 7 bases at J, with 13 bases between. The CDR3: CASSFGQGGQPQHL. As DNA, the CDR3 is TGTGCCAGCAGTTTCGGGCAGGGTGGCCAGCCCCAGCATCTT.

CDR3: CASTSLGAGEQYF. As DNA, the CDR3 is TGTGCCAGCACTTCCCTGGGGGCGGGGGAGCAGTACTTC. The chain links TRBV2 to TRBJ2-7, with D perhaps TRBD1 or TRBD2 (6 bases each). The CDR3 totals 13 residues. CDR1 SNHLY and CDR2 FYNNEI come from the germline V gene. Trimming left V 7 bases short and J 7 bases short, with 17 bases between.

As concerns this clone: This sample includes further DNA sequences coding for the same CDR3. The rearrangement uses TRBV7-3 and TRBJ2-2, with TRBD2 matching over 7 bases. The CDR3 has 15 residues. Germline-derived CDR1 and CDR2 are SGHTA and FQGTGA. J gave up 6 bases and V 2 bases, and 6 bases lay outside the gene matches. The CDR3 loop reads CASSLGLAGAGELFF. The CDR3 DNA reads TGTGCCAGCAGCTTAGGTCTCGCGGGAGCCGGGGAGCTGTTTTTT. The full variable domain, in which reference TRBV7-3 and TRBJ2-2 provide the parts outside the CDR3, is GAGVSQTPSNKVTEKGKYVELRCDPISGHTALYWYRQSLGQGPEFLIYFQGTGAADDSGLPNDRFFAVRPEGSVSTLKIQRTERGDSAVYLCASSLGLAGAGELFFGEGSRLTVL.

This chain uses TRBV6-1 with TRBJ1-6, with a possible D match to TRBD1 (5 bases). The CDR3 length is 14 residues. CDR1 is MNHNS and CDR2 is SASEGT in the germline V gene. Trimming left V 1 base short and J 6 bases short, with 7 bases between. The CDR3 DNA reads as TGTGCCAGCAGTGAAGGGGGCAGTAATTCACCCCTCCACTTT. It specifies CASSEGGSNSPLHF.

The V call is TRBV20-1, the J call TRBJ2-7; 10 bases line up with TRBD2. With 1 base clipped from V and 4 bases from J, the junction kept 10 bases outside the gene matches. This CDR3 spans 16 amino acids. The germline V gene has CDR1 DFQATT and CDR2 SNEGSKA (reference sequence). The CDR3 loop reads CSARALLLAGDYEQYF. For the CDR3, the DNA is TGCAGTGCTAGAGCCCTCCTCCTAGCGGGAGATTACGAGCAGTACTTC.

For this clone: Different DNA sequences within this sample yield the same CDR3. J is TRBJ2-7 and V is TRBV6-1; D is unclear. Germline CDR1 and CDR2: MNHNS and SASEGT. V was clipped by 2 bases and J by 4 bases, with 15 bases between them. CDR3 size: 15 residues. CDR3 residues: CASSEFRGVGYEQYF. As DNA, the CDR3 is TGTGCCAGCAGTGAATTTAGAGGAGTAGGGTACGAGCAGTACTTC.

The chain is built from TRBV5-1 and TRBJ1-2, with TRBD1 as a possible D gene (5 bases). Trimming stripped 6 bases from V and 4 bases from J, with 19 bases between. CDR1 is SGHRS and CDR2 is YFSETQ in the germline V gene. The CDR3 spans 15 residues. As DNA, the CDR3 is TGCGCCAGCAATGTGCAGGGCCCATCCCCCTATGGCTACACCTTC. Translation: CASNVQGPSPYGYTF. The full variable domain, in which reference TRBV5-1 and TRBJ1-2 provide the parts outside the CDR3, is KAGVTQTPRYLIKTRGQQVTLSCSPISGHRSVSWYQQTPGQGLQFLFEYFSETQRNKGNFPGRFSGRQFSNSRSEMNVSTLELGDSALYLCASNVQGPSPYGYTFGSGTRLTVV.

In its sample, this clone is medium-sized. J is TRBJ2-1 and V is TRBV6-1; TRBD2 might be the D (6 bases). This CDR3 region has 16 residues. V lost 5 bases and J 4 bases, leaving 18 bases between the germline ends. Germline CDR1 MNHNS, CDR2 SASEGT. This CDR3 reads CASSRREAPKYNEQFF. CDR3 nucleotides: TGTGCCAGCAGTAGGAGGGAGGCCCCCAAATACAATGAGCAGTTCTTC.

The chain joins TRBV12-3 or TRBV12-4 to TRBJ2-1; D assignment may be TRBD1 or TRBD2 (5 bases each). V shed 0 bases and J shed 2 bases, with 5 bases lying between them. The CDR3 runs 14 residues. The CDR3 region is CASSLAGAYNEQFF. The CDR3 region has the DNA TGTGCCAGCAGTTTAGCGGGGGCCTACAATGAGCAGTTCTTC.

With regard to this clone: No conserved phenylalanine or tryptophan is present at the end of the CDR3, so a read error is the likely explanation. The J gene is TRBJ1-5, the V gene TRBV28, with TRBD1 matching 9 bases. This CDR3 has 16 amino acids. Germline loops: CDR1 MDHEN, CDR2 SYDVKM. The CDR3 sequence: CASSLPQGAINQSQHL. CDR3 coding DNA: TGTGCTAGCAGTTTACCACAGGGGGCGATCAATCAGTCCCAGCATTTA.

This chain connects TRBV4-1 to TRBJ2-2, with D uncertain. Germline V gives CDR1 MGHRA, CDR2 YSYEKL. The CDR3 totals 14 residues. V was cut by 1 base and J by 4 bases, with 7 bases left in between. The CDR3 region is CASSQGTGTGELFF. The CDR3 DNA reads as TGCGCCAGCAGCCAAGGGACCGGCACCGGGGAGCTGTTTTTT.

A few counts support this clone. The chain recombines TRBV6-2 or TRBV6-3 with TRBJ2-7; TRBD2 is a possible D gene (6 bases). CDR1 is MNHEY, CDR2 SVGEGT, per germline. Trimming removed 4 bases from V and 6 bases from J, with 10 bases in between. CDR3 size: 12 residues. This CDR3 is CASSLGLSEQYF. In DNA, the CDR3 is TGTGCCAGCAGTTTGGGACTCTCCGAGCAGTACTTC.

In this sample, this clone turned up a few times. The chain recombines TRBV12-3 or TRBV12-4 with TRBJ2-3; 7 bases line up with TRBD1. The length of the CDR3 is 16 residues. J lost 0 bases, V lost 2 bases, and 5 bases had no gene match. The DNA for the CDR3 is TGTGCCAGCAGTTTACAGGGGGAAATTAGCACAGATACGCAGTATTTT. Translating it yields CASSLQGEISTDTQYF.

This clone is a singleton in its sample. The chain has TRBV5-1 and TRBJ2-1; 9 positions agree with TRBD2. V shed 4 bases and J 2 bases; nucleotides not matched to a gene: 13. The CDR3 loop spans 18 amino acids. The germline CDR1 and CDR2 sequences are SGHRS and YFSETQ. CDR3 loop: CASSPLMTSGQAYNEQFF. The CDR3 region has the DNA TGCGCCAGCAGCCCTCTAATGACTAGCGGACAGGCCTACAATGAGCAGTTCTTC.

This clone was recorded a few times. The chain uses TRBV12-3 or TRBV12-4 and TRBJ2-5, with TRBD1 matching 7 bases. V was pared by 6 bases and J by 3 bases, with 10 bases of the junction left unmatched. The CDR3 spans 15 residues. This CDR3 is CASSPSGTAKETQYF. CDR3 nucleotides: TGTGCCAGCAGCCCCTCCGGGACAGCAAAAGAGACCCAGTACTTC.

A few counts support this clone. The CDR3 bases are TGTGCCAGCAGTTCATTCCGGAATCAGCCCCAGCATTTT. Its protein product is CASSSFRNQPQHF. The chain carries TRBV27 and TRBJ1-5; D is unclear. CDR1 and CDR2 (germline): MNHEY, SMNVEV (reference sequence). Between the trimmed V and J ends, which lost 4 bases and 4 bases, there was a span of 8 bases. The length of the CDR3 is 13 residues.

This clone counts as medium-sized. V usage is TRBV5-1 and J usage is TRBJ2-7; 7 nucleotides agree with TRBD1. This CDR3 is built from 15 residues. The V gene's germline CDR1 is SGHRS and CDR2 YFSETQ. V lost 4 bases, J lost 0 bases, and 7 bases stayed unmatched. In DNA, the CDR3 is TGCGCCAGCAGCGAACAGGGGACGTACTCCTACGAGCAGTACTTC. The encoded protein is CASSEQGTYSYEQYF.

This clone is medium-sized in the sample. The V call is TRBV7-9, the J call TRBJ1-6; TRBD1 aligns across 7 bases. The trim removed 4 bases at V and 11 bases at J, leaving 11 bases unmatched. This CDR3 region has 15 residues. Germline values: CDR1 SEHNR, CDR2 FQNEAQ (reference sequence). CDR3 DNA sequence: TGTGCCAGCAGCTCGCCCCACACAGGGGAGGCACCCCTCCACTTT. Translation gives CASSSPHTGEAPLHF.

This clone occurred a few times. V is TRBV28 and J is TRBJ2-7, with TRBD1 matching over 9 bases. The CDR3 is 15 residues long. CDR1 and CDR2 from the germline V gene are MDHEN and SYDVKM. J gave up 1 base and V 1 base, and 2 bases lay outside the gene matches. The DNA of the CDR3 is TGTGCCAGCAGTTTATCGGGACAGGGATCCTACGAGCAGTACTTC. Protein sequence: CASSLSGQGSYEQYF.

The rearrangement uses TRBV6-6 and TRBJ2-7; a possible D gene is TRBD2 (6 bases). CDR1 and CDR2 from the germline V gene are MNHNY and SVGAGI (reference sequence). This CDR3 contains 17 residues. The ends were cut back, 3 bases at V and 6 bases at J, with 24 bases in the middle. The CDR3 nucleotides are TGTGCCAGCAGTTATTTAGCCCCCAGCGGGCCGATGGTCGAGCAGTACTTC. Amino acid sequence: CASSYLAPSGPMVEQYF.

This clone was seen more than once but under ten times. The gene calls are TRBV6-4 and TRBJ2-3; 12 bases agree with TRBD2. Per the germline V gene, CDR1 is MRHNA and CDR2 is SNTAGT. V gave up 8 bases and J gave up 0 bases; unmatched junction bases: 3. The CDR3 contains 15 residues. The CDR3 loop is CASAGTSGSTDTQYF. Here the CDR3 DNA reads TGTGCCAGCGCCGGGACTAGCGGGAGCACAGATACGCAGTATTTT.

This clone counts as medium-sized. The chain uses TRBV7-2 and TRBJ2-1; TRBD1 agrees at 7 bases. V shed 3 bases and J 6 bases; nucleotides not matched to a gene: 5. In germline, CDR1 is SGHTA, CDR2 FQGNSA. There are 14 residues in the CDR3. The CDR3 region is CASSLGQRLNEQFF. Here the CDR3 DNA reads TGTGCCAGCAGCTTGGGACAGAGGCTCAATGAGCAGTTCTTC.

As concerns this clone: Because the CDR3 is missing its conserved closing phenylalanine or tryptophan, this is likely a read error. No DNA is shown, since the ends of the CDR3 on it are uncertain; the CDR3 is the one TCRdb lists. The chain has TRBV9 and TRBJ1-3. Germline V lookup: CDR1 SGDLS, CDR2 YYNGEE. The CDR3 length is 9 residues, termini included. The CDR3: CASSVDPLA.

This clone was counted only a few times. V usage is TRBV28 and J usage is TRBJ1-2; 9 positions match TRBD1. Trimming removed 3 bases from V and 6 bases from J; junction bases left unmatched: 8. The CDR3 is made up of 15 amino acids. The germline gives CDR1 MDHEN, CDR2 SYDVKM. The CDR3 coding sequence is TGTGCCAGCAGTTTCTCCGGACAGGGGAATAATGGCTACACCTTC. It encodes CASSFSGQGNNGYTF.

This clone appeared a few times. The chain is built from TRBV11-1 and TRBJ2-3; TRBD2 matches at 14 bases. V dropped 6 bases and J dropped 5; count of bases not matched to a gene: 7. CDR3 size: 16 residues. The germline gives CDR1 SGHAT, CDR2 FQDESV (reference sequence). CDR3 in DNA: TGTGCCAGCAGAGGACTAGCGGGGGGAGTCGGAGATACGCAGTATTTT. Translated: CASRGLAGGVGDTQYF.

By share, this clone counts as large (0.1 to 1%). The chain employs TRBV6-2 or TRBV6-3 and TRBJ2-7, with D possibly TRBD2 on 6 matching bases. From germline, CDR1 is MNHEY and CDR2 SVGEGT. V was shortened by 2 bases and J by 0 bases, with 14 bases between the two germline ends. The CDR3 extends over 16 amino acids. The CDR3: CASSYAGAGPSYEQYF. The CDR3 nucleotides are TGTGCCAGCAGTTACGCTGGGGCGGGACCCTCCTACGAGCAGTACTTC.

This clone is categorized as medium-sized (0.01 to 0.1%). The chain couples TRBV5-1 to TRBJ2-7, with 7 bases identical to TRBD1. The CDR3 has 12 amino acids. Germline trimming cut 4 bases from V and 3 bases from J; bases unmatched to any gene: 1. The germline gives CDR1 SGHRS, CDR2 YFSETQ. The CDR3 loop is CASSRDSYEQYF. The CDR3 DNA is TGCGCCAGCAGCCGGGACAGCTACGAGCAGTACTTC.